This T cell receptor (beta chain) stems from a study of post-analysis software for immune sequencing data. This clonotype was counted a few times. Its specificity is unknown. Broader study findings: Elevated frequency relative to controls characterized roughly five TRBV segments in patients, TRBV5-6, TRBV5-1 and TRBV20-1 among them. The study found significantly lower normalized Chao1 diversity in multiple sclerosis patients than in controls.

The CDR3 runs 18 residues. Trimming cost V 0 bases and J 0 bases; bases outside gene matches: 7. The germline gives CDR1 SGDLS, CDR2 YYNGEE. The library was made from cDNA and included unique molecular identifiers. Each CDR3 protein is one row after TCRdb ran MiXCR on the PCR reads. The repertoire has around 190,000 distinct CDR3 sequences, 29% of them found once; the top ten carry roughly 3.4%. The V gene is TRBV9, the J gene TRBJ2-3; 10 bases are a match to TRBD2. This TCR derives from a girl aged 2-17 years with multiple sclerosis. The material sequenced was blood. The CDR3 DNA reads TGTGCCAGCAGCGTAGGACTAGCGGGTTTAACTAGCACAGATACGCAGTATTTT. It specifies CASSVGLAGLTSTDTQYF.